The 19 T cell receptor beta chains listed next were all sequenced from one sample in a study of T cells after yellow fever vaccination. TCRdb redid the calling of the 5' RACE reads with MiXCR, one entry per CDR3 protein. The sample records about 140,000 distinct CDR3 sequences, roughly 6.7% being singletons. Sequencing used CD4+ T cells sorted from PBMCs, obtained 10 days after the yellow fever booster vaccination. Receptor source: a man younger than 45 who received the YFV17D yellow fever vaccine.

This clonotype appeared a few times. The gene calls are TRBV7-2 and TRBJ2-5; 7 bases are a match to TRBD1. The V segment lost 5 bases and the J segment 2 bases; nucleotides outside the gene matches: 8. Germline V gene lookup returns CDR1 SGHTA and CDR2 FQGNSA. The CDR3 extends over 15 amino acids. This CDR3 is CASSVNRDRQETQYF. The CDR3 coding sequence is TGTGCCAGCAGCGTCAACCGGGACAGACAAGAGACCCAGTACTTC.

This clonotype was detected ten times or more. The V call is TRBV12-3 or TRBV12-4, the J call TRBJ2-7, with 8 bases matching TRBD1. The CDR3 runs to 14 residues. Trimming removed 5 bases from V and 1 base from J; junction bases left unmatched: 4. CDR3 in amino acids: CASSPGQASYEQYF. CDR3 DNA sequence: TGTGCCAGCAGTCCGGGACAGGCTTCCTACGAGCAGTACTTC.

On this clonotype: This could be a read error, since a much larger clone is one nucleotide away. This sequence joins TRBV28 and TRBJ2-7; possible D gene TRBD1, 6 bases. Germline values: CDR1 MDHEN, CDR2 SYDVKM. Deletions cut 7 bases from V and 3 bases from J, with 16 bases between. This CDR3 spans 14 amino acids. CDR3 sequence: CASTMQGSGYEQYF. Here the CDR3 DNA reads TGTGCCAGCACCATGCAGGGGTCAGGCTACGAGCAGTACTTC.

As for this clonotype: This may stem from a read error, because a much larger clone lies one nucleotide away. The CDR3 DNA reads as TGCTCCAGCAGCCCCTCCCCCCAACAGGCAGATACGCAGTATTTT. It translates to CSSSPSPQQADTQYF. V gene TRBV4-3 combines with J gene TRBJ2-3; D perhaps matches TRBD1 (5 bases). The CDR3 consists of 15 residues. CDR1 is LGHNA, CDR2 YSLEER, per germline.

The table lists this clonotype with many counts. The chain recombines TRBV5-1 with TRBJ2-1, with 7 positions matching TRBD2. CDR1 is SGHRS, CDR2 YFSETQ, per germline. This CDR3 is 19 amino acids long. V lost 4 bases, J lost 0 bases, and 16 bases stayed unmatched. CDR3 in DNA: TGCGCCAGCAGCCTCTCAGCCCCGGGACTAAGGAGCTCCTACAATGAGCAGTTCTTC. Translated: CASSLSAPGLRSSYNEQFF.

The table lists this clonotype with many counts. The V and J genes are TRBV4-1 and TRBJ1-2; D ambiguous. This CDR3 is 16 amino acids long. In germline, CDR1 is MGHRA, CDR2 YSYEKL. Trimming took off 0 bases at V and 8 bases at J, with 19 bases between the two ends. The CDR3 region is CASSQEAAGTMFGYTF. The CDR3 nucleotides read TGCGCCAGCAGCCAAGAAGCGGCAGGTACAATGTTCGGCTACACCTTC.

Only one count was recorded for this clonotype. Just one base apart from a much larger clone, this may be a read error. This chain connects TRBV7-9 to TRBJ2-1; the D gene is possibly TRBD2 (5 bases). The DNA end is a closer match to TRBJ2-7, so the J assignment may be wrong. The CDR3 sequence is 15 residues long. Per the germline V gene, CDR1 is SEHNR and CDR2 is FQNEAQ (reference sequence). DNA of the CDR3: TGTGCCACCCTCCTTAGCGCGAGCTCCTACAATGAGCAGTACTTC. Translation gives CATLLSASSYNEQYF.

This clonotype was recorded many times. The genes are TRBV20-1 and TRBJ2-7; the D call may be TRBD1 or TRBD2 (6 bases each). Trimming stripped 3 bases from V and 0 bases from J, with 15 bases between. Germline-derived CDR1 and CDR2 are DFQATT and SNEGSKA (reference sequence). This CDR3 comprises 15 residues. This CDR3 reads CSASGGQGSSYEQYF. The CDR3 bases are TGCAGTGCTAGTGGGGGGCAGGGCAGCTCCTACGAGCAGTACTTC.

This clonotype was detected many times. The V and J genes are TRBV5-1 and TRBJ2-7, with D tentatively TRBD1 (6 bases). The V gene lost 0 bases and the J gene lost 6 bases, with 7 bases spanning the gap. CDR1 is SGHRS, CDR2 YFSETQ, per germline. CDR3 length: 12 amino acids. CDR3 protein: CASSLEGGEQYF. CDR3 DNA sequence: TGCGCCAGCAGCTTGGAAGGGGGCGAGCAGTACTTC.

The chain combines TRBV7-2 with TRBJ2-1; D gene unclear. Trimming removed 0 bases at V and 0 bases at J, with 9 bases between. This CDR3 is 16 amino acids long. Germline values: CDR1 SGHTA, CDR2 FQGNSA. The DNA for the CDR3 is TGTGCCAGCAGCTTAGCACGGGCGACCTCCTACAATGAGCAGTTCTTC. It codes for CASSLARATSYNEQFF.

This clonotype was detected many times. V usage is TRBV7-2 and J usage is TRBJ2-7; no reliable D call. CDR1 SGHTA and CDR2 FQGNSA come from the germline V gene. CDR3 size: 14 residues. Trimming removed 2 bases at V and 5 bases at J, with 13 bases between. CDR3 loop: CASSLYPGGDEQYF. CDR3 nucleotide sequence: TGTGCCAGCAGCTTATACCCCGGCGGCGACGAGCAGTACTTC.

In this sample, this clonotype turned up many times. CDR3 amino acids: CASSFRSDGTEAFF. In DNA form, the CDR3 reads TGCGCCAGCAGCTTCAGGTCGGATGGCACTGAAGCTTTCTTT. The gene calls are TRBV5-1 and TRBJ1-1, with D unresolved. The CDR3 is 14 amino acids. Per the germline V gene, CDR1 is SGHRS and CDR2 is YFSETQ. Trimming took 2 bases from V and 4 from J, leaving 12 bases between them. The entire variable domain, with the rest obtained from reference TRBV5-1 and TRBJ1-1, is as follows: KAGVTQTPRYLIKTRGQQVTLSCSPISGHRSVSWYQQTPGQGLQFLFEYFSETQRNKGNFPGRFSGRQFSNSRSEMNVSTLELGDSALYLCASSFRSDGTEAFFGQGTRLTVV.

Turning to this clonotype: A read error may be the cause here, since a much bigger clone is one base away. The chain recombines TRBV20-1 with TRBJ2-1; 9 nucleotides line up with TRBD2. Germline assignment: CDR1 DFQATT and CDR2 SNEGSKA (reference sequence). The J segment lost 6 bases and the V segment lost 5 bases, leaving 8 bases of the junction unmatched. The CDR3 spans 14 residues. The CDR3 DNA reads TGCAGTGCTCGGGCTAGCGGGATCTCCAATGAGCAGTTCTTC. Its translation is CSARASGISNEQFF.

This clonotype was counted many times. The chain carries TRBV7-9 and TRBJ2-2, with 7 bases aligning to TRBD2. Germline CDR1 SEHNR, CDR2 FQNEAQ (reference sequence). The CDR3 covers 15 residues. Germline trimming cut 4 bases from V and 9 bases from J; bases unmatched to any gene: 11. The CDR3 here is CASSSSSRLAWELFF. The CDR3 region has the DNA TGTGCCAGCAGCTCCTCCTCGCGACTAGCCTGGGAGCTGTTTTTT.

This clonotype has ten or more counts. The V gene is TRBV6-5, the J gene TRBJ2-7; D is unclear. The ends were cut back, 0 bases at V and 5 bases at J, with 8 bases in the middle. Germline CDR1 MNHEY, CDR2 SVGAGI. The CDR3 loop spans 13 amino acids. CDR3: CASSYSGSHEQYF. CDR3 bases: TGTGCCAGCAGTTACTCAGGGTCCCACGAGCAGTACTTC.

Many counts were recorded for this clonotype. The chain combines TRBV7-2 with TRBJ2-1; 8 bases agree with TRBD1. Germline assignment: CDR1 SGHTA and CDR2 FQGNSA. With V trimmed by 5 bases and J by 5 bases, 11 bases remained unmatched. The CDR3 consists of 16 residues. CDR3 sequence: CASSPARIRGHNEQFF. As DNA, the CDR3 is TGTGCCAGCAGCCCCGCCCGGATCAGGGGGCACAATGAGCAGTTCTTC.

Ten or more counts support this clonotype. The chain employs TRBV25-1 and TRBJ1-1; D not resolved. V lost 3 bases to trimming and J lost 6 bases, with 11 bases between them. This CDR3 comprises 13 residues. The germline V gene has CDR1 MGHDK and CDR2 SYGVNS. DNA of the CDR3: TGTGCCAGCAGTGATCCCGGGAGGTCTGAAGCTTTCTTT. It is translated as CASSDPGRSEAFF.

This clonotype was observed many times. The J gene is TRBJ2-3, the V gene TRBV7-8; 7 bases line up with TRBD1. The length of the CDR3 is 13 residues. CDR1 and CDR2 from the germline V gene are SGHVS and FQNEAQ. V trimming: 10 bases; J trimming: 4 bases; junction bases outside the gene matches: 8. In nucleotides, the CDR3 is TGTGCCACCCGGCCCCAGGGGGCAGATACGCAGTATTTT. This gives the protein CATRPQGADTQYF.

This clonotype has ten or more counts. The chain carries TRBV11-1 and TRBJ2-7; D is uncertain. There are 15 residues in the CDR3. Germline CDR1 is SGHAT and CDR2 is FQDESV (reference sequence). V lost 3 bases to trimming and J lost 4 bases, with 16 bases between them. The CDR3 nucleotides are TGTGCCAGCAGCTTTAGGCCTGTCGTGGGTTACGAGCAGTACTTC. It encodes CASSFRPVVGYEQYF.